The source of this T cell receptor beta chain is a study of cytomegalovirus exposure and HLA in healthy donors. Primers included in the PCR were 60 Vbeta and 13 Jbeta primers. Produced via immunoSEQ multiplex PCR; TCRdb's table is partial and in-frame only. Counted here are about 150,000 clones, about 75% occurring once; the ten biggest clones make up around 11%. The CDR3 has 16 amino acids. Trimming took off 0 bases at V and 3 bases at J, with 15 bases between the two ends. Per germline, CDR1 MGHRA and CDR2 YSYEKL. Study conclusions and caveats: Later work found that TCR association rates differed between HLA loci; DRB1 had the most and HLA-C the fewest.

On this clone: What it recognizes is unknown.

The clonotype comes from a man younger than 30 in good health and CMV-seropositive. The sequenced sample was PBMCs. V gene TRBV4-1 combines with J gene TRBJ2-7, with D perhaps matching TRBD1 (7 bases). DNA of the CDR3: TGCGCCAGCAGCCAAGATATGGGGGGACAGAGCTACGAGCAGTACTTC. Protein: CASSQDMGGQSYEQYF.